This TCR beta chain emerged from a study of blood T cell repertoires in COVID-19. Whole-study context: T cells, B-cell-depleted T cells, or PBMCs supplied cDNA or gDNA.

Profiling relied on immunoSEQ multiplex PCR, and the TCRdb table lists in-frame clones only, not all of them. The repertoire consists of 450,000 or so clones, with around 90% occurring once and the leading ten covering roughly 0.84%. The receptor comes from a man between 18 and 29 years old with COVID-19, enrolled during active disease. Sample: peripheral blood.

The CDR3 DNA sequence: TGTGCCAGCAGCCCCGGGACAGGGGACCCCGGGGAGCTGTTTTTT. This codes for CASSPGTGDPGELFF. V is TRBV7-9 and J is TRBJ2-2, with 10 nucleotides matching TRBD1. This CDR3 has 15 residues. CDR1 is SEHNR, CDR2 FQNEAQ, per germline (reference sequence). The J segment lost 6 bases and the V segment lost 5 bases, leaving 6 bases of the junction unmatched.